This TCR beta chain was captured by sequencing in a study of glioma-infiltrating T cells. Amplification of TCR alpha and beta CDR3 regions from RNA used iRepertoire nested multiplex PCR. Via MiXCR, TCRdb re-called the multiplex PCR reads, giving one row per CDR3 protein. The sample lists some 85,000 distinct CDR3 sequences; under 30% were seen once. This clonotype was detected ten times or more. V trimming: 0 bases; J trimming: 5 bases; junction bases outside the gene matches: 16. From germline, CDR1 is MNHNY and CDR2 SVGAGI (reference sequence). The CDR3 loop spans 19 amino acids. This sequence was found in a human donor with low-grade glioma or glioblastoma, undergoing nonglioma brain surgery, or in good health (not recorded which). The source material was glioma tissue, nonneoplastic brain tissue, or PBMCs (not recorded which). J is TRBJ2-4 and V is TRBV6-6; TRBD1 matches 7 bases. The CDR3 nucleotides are TGTGCCAGCAGTTACTCCCCAAACCACAGGGGAATTCTACAAAACATTCAGTACTTC. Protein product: CASSYSPNHRGILQNIQYF.